This record covers a single T cell receptor beta chain. This clonotype has a handful of counts. What this receptor recognizes is not known. No much larger clone exists at a distance of one base, and base qualities are not known. The sample comes from a study of T cell repertoires in cytomegalovirus infection (dated by TCRdb to the late 2010s). About the study as a whole: Donor HLA type was relevant to the analysis, as public TCR beta signatures indicated carriage of CMV infection together with the matching HLA type. Paper-wide results and their limitations: The ex vivo response was dominated by HLA-C-restricted CMV-specific TCR beta clonotypes, and the single most frequent clonotype in two of eight donors was supplied by these HLA-C-restricted clonotypes. In both this cohort and an independent roughly 360-donor cohort, the cumulative frequency of public TCR beta family members distinguished carriers of CMV infection plus the relevant HLA type.

According to the germline V gene, CDR1 reads MGHDK and CDR2 reads SYGVNS. V is clipped by 4 bases and J by 8 bases, and the sequence between their germline boundaries is 12 bases long. The CDR3 sequence holds 14 residues, the cysteine and phenylalanine included. Only CDR3 DNA remains: 42 bases, in frame from the first base. Data came from an Illumina HiSeq 1500. TCRdb ran its own pipeline on the public reads, namely fastp trimming at Q25 and MiXCR clone calling, and kept in-frame beta chains. CDR3 protein duplicates are merged, each entry listing the most common genes and DNA. The sample includes approximately 630,000 distinct CDR3 sequences, with roughly 26% observed a single time. The ten largest account for under 8.5% of the sample.

This receptor was identified in a human donor in good health (CMV status not recorded). Some clones in this sample may be carry-over from other donors' samples. The V and J genes are TRBV25-1 and TRBJ1-6, with TRBD1 tentatively as D gene (6 bases match). The sample comprised CD8+ T cells from PBMCs. The DNA reads TGTGCCAGCAGTGCCCCAGGGGCGGATTCACCCCTCCACTTT. It codes for CASSAPGADSPLHF. This CDR3, with the reference TRBV25-1 and TRBJ1-6 proteins standing in past its ends, gives the full variable domain EADIYQTPRYLVIGTGKKITLECSQTMGHDKMYWYQQDPGMELHLIHYSYGVNSTEKGDLSSESTVSRIRTEHFPLTLESARPSHTSQYLCASSAPGADSPLHFGNGTRLTVT.